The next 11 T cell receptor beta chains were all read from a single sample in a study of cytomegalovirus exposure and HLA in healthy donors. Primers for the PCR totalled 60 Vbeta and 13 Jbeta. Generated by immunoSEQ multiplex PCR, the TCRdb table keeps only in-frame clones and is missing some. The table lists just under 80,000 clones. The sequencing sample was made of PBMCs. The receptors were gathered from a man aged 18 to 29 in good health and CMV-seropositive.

CDR3 amino acids: CASSRGLAGMDEQFF. CDR3 DNA: TGTGCCAGCAGTCGGGGACTAGCGGGAATGGATGAGCAGTTCTTC. The gene calls are TRBV6-1 and TRBJ2-1; TRBD2 matches 13 bases. The CDR3 spans 15 residues. Germline CDR1 and CDR2: MNHNS and SASEGT. The V segment lost 5 bases and the J segment 8 bases; nucleotides outside the gene matches: 6.

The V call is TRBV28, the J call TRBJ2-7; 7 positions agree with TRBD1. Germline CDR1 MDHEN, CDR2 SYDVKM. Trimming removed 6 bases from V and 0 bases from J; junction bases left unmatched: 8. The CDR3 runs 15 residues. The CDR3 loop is CASSPRTGTSYEQYF. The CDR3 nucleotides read TGTGCCAGCAGCCCGAGGACAGGAACCTCCTACGAGCAGTACTTC.

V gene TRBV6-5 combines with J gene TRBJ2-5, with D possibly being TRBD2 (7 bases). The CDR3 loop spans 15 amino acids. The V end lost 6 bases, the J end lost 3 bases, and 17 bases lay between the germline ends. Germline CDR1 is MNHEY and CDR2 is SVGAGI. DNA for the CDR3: TGTGCCAGCAGACAAAGGGGGGGACCTAAAGAGACCCAGTACTTC. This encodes CASRQRGGPKETQYF.

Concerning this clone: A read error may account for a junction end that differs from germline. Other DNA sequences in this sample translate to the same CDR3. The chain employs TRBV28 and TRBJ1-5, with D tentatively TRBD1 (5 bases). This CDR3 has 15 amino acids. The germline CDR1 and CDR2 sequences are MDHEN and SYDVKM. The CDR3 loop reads CASSPPHGRGQPQHF. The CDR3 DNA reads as TGCGCCAGCAGCCCGCCACACGGAAGGGGTCAGCCCCAGCATTTT.

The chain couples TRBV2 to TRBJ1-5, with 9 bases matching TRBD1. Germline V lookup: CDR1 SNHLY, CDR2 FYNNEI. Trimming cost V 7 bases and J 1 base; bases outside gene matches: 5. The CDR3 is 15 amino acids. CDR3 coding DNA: TGTGCCAGCAAGAACAGGGGGCAGAGCAATCAGCCCCAGCATTTT. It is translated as CASKNRGQSNQPQHF.

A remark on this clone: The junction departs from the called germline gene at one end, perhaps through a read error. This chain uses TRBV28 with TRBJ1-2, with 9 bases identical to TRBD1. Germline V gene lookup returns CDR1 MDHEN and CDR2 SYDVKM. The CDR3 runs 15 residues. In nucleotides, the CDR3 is TGTGCCAACAGTTTACCGGGACAGGGCGTCTATGGCTACACCTTC. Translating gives CANSLPGQGVYGYTF.

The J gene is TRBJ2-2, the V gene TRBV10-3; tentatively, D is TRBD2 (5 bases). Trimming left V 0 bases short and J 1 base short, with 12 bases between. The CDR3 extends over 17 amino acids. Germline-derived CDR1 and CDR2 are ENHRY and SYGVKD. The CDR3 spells CAISESGSGRNTGELFF. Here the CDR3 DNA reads TGTGCCATCAGTGAGTCGGGGTCGGGAAGGAACACCGGGGAGCTGTTTTTT.

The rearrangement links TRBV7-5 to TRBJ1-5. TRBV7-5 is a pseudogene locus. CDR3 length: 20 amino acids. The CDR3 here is CVRSFNIRGVYREGYQPQHF. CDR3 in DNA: TGTGTCAGAAGCTTCAATATACGAGGGGTTTACAGGGAGGGTTATCAGCCCCAGCATTTT.

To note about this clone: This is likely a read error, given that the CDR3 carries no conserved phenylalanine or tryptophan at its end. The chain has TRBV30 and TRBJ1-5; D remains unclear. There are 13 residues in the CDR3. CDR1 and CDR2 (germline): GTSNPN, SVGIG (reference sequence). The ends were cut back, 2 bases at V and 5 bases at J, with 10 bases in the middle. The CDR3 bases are TGTGCCTGGAGTTTTGGACGGGATCAGCCCCAGCATCTT. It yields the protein CAWSFGRDQPQHL.

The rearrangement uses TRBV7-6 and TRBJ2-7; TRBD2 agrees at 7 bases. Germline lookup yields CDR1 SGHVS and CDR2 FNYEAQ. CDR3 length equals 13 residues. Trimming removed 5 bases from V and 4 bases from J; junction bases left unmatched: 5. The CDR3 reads CASSQRGSYEQYF. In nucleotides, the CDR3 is TGTGCCAGCAGCCAGCGGGGATCTTACGAGCAGTACTTC.

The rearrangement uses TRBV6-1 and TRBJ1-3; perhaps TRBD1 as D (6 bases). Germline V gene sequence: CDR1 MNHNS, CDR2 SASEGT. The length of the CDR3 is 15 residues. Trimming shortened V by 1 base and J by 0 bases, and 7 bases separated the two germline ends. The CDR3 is CASSEEDSSGNTIYF. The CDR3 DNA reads TGTGCCAGCAGTGAAGAGGACAGCTCTGGAAACACCATATATTTT.